The 29 T cell receptor beta chains presented below share a single source sample, sequenced in a study of shared clonotypes between healthy human individuals. Here immunoSEQ multiplex PCR was the method, and the copy in TCRdb shows in-frame clones only, minus some. The data contain more than 900,000 clones, around 82% of them singletons. Sequences were obtained from memory CD4+ T cells from PBMCs. The subset denotes: CD45RA-negative fraction. These receptors were obtained from a young man in good health. Some clones in this sample may be carry-over from other donors' samples.

This clone has only one observation. This chain joins TRBV2 and TRBJ2-7; 7 bases line up with TRBD1. With 7 bases clipped from V and 6 bases from J, the junction kept 12 bases outside the gene matches. Germline CDR1 and CDR2: SNHLY and FYNNEI. The CDR3 is made up of 14 amino acids. CDR3 sequence: CASTYDRETSEQYF. CDR3 in DNA: TGTGCCAGCACCTACGACAGGGAGACTTCCGAGCAGTACTTC.

The V and J genes are TRBV5-6 and TRBJ1-2, with a possible D match to TRBD1 (6 bases). The CDR3 length is 15 residues. Trimming took 0 bases from V and 8 from J, leaving 17 bases between them. The germline V gene encodes CDR1 SGHDT and CDR2 YYEEEE. The DNA of the CDR3 is TGTGCCAGCAGCTTGGGCGCAGGGGCCCATCGCGGCTACACCTTC. Its translation: CASSLGAGAHRGYTF.

This clone has a handful of counts. This sequence joins TRBV28 and TRBJ1-5, with a weak D call TRBD1 (5 bases). Trimming left V 3 bases short and J 3 bases short, with 9 bases between. The germline CDR1 and CDR2 sequences are MDHEN and SYDVKM. The length of the CDR3 is 14 residues. CDR3 nucleotide sequence: TGTGCCAGCAGTTTGGTGACAGACAATCAGCCCCAGCATTTT. It yields the protein CASSLVTDNQPQHF.

The chain uses TRBV7-2 and TRBJ2-7; TRBD2 agrees at 8 bases. CDR1 SGHTA and CDR2 FQGNSA come from the germline V gene. Trimming took 5 bases from V and 6 from J; bases not matched to a gene: 9. CDR3 length equals 14 residues. The CDR3 DNA follows: TGTGCCAGCAGCATCCGACGGGGGGGAAGCGAGCAGTACTTC. This gives the protein CASSIRRGGSEQYF.

The chain joins TRBV9 to TRBJ2-1, with TRBD2 identical over 8 bases. The CDR3 has 16 residues. Germline V gene data show CDR1 as SGDLS and CDR2 as YYNGEE. With V trimmed by 1 base and J by 2 bases, 5 bases remained unmatched. CDR3 protein: CASSVSERETYNEQFF. CDR3 nucleotides: TGTGCCAGCAGCGTAAGTGAGCGGGAGACCTACAATGAGCAGTTCTTC.

Details on this clone: Other nucleotide sequences in the sample specify the same CDR3. The chain is built from TRBV5-1 and TRBJ1-1; no definite D call. The V end lost 4 bases, the J end lost 4 bases, and 11 bases lay between the germline ends. The V gene's germline CDR1 is SGHRS and CDR2 YFSETQ. This CDR3 is 13 amino acids long. The CDR3 spells CASSPGVGTEAFF. The CDR3 nucleotides are TGCGCCAGCAGCCCCGGGGTTGGCACTGAAGCTTTCTTT. The variable domain in full, completed from reference TRBV5-1 and TRBJ1-1, reads KAGVTQTPRYLIKTRGQQVTLSCSPISGHRSVSWYQQTPGQGLQFLFEYFSETQRNKGNFPGRFSGRQFSNSRSEMNVSTLELGDSALYLCASSPGVGTEAFFGQGTRLTVV.

The J gene is TRBJ2-7, the V gene TRBV11-1; D gene ambiguous. The germline V and J ends were trimmed by 0 bases and 5 bases, with 5 bases remaining between them. The CDR3 is 12 residues long. Germline CDR1 SGHAT, CDR2 FQDESV (reference sequence). The CDR3 sequence: CASSLAGNEQYF. DNA of the CDR3: TGTGCCAGCAGCTTAGCGGGAAACGAGCAGTACTTC. The whole variable domain, filled in from reference TRBV11-1 and TRBJ2-7, reads EAEVAQSPRYKITEKSQAVAFWCDPISGHATLYWYRQILGQGPELLVQFQDESVVDDSQLPKDRFSAERLKGVDSTLKIQPAELGDSAMYLCASSLAGNEQYFGPGTRLTVT.

This clone was counted many times. V is TRBV7-3 and J is TRBJ2-2; D is possibly TRBD1 (5 bases). Trimming stripped 4 bases from V and 1 base from J, with 10 bases between. Germline values: CDR1 SGHTA, CDR2 FQGTGA. The CDR3 spans 15 residues. CDR3 nucleotide sequence: TGTGCCAGCAGCTCGGAGACAGAGAACACCGGGGAGCTGTTTTTT. Residues: CASSSETENTGELFF.

The table lists this clone with a few counts. The chain couples TRBV11-2 to TRBJ2-3; possible D gene TRBD2, 6 bases. The germline V gene encodes CDR1 SGHAT and CDR2 FQNNGV. Trimming shortened V by 4 bases and J by 0 bases, and 11 bases separated the two germline ends. CDR3 size: 15 residues. In nucleotides, the CDR3 is TGTGCCAGCAGCTGGTCTGCGGGAAGCACAGATACGCAGTATTTT. Its protein is CASSWSAGSTDTQYF. Looking up the rest from reference TRBV11-2 and TRBJ2-3 gives the full variable domain: EAGVAQSPRYKIIEKRQSVAFWCNPISGHATLYWYQQILGQGPKLLIQFQNNGVVDDSQLPKDRFSAERLKGVDSTLKIQPAKLEDSAVYLCASSWSAGSTDTQYFGPGTRLTVL.

As regards this clone: Other DNA sequences from this sample encode an identical CDR3 as well. J is TRBJ1-5 and V is TRBV5-1; 7 bases agree with TRBD1. The CDR3 extends over 15 amino acids. Germline CDR1 reads SGHRS; CDR2 reads YFSETQ. Trimming took 4 bases from V and 2 from J; bases not matched to a gene: 6. Here the CDR3 DNA reads TGCGCCAGCAGCCTCACAGGGGTTGGCAATCAGCCCCAGCATTTT. Amino acids: CASSLTGVGNQPQHF.

The rearrangement uses TRBV7-2 and TRBJ2-5, with TRBD2 matching over 10 bases. Trimming took 4 bases from V and 4 from J; bases not matched to a gene: 6. The CDR3 consists of 15 residues. The germline V gene has CDR1 SGHTA and CDR2 FQGNSA. The CDR3 sequence: CASSSSGSLGETQYF. CDR3 nucleotide sequence: TGTGCCAGCAGCTCTAGCGGGAGTTTGGGAGAGACCCAGTACTTC.

The CDR3 protein is CASSLTGGSNQPQHF. CDR3 sequence (DNA): TGTGCCAGCAGCCTAACAGGGGGGAGCAATCAGCCCCAGCATTTT. The chain combines TRBV7-6 with TRBJ1-5, with 8 bases aligning to TRBD1. Germline loops: CDR1 SGHVS, CDR2 FNYEAQ. J was trimmed by 1 base and V by 5 bases; bases with no gene match: 4. CDR3 length: 15 residues.

The V gene is TRBV9, the J gene TRBJ2-1; 10 bases fit TRBD2. The germline gives CDR1 SGDLS, CDR2 YYNGEE. This CDR3 has 15 amino acids. The ends lost 4 bases at V and 7 bases at J; junction bases unmatched: 8. CDR3 coding DNA: TGTGCCAGCAGCCCCCAGCCAGCGGGAGGGAATGAGCAGTTCTTC. This gives the protein CASSPQPAGGNEQFF.

This chain uses TRBV5-1 with TRBJ2-3; D possibly corresponds to TRBD1 (5 bases). CDR3 length: 15 residues. Germline V gives CDR1 SGHRS, CDR2 YFSETQ. V lost 4 bases, J lost 1 base, and 13 bases lay in between. The CDR3: CASSVVDSRTDTQYF. In DNA, the CDR3 is TGCGCCAGCAGCGTGGTCGACAGCCGCACAGATACGCAGTATTTT.

CDR3 in DNA: TGTGCCAGCAGCTTAGGGACTAGCGGGAGCTCTGAGCAGTTCTTC. Protein: CASSLGTSGSSEQFF. The chain combines TRBV7-3 with TRBJ2-1, with 14 bases lining up with TRBD2. CDR1 and CDR2 from the germline V gene are SGHTA and FQGTGA. The junction had 3 bases not matched to a gene; V was cut back by 2 bases and J by 9 bases. The CDR3 consists of 15 residues.

This chain links TRBV15 with TRBJ2-6; D call uncertain. CDR1 and CDR2 (germline): LNHNV, YYDKDF (reference sequence). This CDR3 is built from 15 residues. V gave up 2 bases and J gave up 0 bases, with 5 bases separating them. Here the CDR3 DNA reads TGTGCCACCAGCAGACGGGTCTCTGGGGCCAACGTCCTGACTTTC. The encoded protein is CATSRRVSGANVLTF. Using reference TRBV15 and TRBJ2-6 for the parts outside the CDR3, the full variable domain is DAMVIQNPRYQVTQFGKPVTLSCSQTLNHNVMYWYQQKSSQAPKLLFHYYDKDFNNEADTPDNFQSRRPNTSFCFLDIRSPGLGDTAMYLCATSRRVSGANVLTFGAGSRLTVL.

The J gene is TRBJ2-5, the V gene TRBV5-6; no definite D call. CDR3 length equals 13 residues. Germline V gene data show CDR1 as SGHDT and CDR2 as YYEEEE. V shed 3 bases and J shed 5 bases, with 11 bases lying between them. The CDR3 sequence: CASSSAWMETQYF. The CDR3 DNA is TGTGCCAGCAGCTCGGCGTGGATGGAGACCCAGTACTTC.

The chain is built from TRBV6-1 and TRBJ2-7; no clear D. In germline, CDR1 is MNHNS, CDR2 SASEGT. The CDR3 has 16 amino acids. Trimming took 0 bases from V and 0 from J, leaving 12 bases between them. CDR3 DNA sequence: TGTGCCAGCAGTGAAGCCCCCCAGGTCCGCTCCTACGAGCAGTACTTC. Translating it yields CASSEAPQVRSYEQYF.

This clone was seen once. The rearrangement joins TRBV6-1 to TRBJ2-5, with 7 bases that match TRBD1. The germline CDR1 and CDR2 sequences are MNHNS and SASEGT. This CDR3 has 14 amino acids. V trimming: 5 bases; J trimming: 4 bases; junction bases outside the gene matches: 7. In DNA, the CDR3 is TGTGCCAGCAGTCGGACAGGTTGGGTAGAGACCCAGTACTTC. Translation gives CASSRTGWVETQYF.

The V call is TRBV7-9, the J call TRBJ2-5; TRBD2 matches 13 bases. V lost 3 bases and J lost 4; bases outside the gene matches: 2. CDR1 and CDR2 (germline): SEHNR, FQNEAQ (reference sequence). CDR3 length equals 15 residues. CDR3 amino acids: CASSFWTSGRETQYF. Written as DNA, the CDR3 is TGTGCCAGCAGCTTTTGGACTAGCGGGAGAGAGACCCAGTACTTC.

This chain joins TRBV28 and TRBJ2-7; D ambiguous. CDR3 length equals 11 residues. The V end lost 8 bases, the J end lost 4 bases, and 9 bases lay between the germline ends. Per germline, CDR1 MDHEN and CDR2 SYDVKM. The CDR3 DNA reads as TGTGCCAGCGAAGGCCGGTACGAGCAGTACTTC. Translating it yields CASEGRYEQYF.

This clone was picked up a small number of times. This rearrangement joins TRBV28 to TRBJ2-7; TRBD2 agrees at 9 bases. V lost 3 bases to trimming and J lost 0 bases; unmatched junction nucleotides: 9. The CDR3 is 17 amino acids. Germline V gene lookup returns CDR1 MDHEN and CDR2 SYDVKM. The CDR3 DNA reads as TGTGCCAGCAGTTTTTTGACTAGCGGCTCCAGCTCCTACGAGCAGTACTTC. Translation: CASSFLTSGSSSYEQYF.

DNA of the CDR3: TGTGCCAGCAGTCTCGACTCTTACTCCTACGAGCAGTACTTC. Translating it yields CASSLDSYSYEQYF. The chain links TRBV27 to TRBJ2-7, with unresolved D. This CDR3 has 14 residues. The germline V gene has CDR1 MNHEY and CDR2 SMNVEV (reference sequence). Trimming stripped 5 bases from V and 0 bases from J, with 11 bases between.

The J gene is TRBJ1-1, the V gene TRBV28; the match to TRBD1 covers 9 bases. The V segment lost 7 bases and the J segment 3 bases; nucleotides outside the gene matches: 9. The V gene's germline CDR1 is MDHEN and CDR2 SYDVKM. The CDR3 is made up of 15 amino acids. The DNA for the CDR3 is TGTGCCAGCACCCCCCCGGGACAGGGATACACTGAAGCTTTCTTT. Its translation is CASTPPGQGYTEAFF.

Comments on this clone: A much larger clonotype is one base distant, so this may be a read error. CDR3 DNA sequence: TGCGCCAGCAGCCCGGACAGGGGGTGCGAGCAGTACTTC. This codes for CASSPDRGCEQYF. This chain uses TRBV4-3 with TRBJ2-7, with 10 bases identical to TRBD1. Trimming took 4 bases from V and 6 from J; bases not matched to a gene: 3. This CDR3 region has 13 residues. Per germline, CDR1 LGHNA and CDR2 YSLEER.

The count of this clone is one. The V gene is TRBV5-3, the J gene TRBJ2-7; D ambiguous. TRBV5-3 is sorted into the ORF group, with uncertain function. This CDR3 has 18 residues. Trimming removed 2 bases at V and 4 bases at J, with 25 bases between. The CDR3 is CARSFHFLVHQVLYEQYF. The CDR3 bases are TGTGCCAGAAGCTTCCACTTCCTCGTCCATCAAGTCCTTTACGAGCAGTACTTC.

The chain uses TRBV5-6 and TRBJ2-1, with TRBD1 matching over 8 bases. V dropped 5 bases and J dropped 8; count of bases not matched to a gene: 9. This CDR3 is 14 amino acids long. CDR1 and CDR2 from the germline V gene are SGHDT and YYEEEE. DNA for the CDR3: TGTGCCAGCAGTCCGACAGGGGTCGGCGATGAGCAGTTCTTC. This translates into CASSPTGVGDEQFF.

The chain recombines TRBV10-3 with TRBJ2-2; D is perhaps TRBD2 (6 bases). The CDR3 runs 15 residues. Germline CDR1 and CDR2: ENHRY and SYGVKD. V was cut by 6 bases and J by 6 bases, with 17 bases left in between. Here the CDR3 reads CAISHGGPLSGELFF. The CDR3, as DNA: TGTGCCATCAGCCACGGAGGGCCACTCTCCGGGGAGCTGTTTTTT.

The chain is built from TRBV6-1 and TRBJ1-6, with no clear D. V dropped 1 base and J dropped 16 bases, with 5 bases sitting between them. Germline V gives CDR1 MNHNS, CDR2 SASEGT. The CDR3 is 10 residues long. The CDR3 sequence is CASSEVRLHF. Written as DNA, the CDR3 is TGTGCCAGCAGTGAAGTACGGCTCCACTTT.